This passage covers 28 T cell receptor beta chains from one sample sequenced in a study of cytomegalovirus exposure and HLA in healthy donors. The PCR employed 60 Vbeta primers together with 13 Jbeta primers. Sequencing used immunoSEQ multiplex PCR; TCRdb keeps in-frame clones, though not all of them. Of about 150,000 clones in the sample, approximately 80% are singletons; the top ten hold approximately 3.8%. Sequences were obtained from PBMCs. The receptor set was obtained from a male donor in good health and CMV-seronegative.

This chain links TRBV25-1 with TRBJ2-7; D is unresolved. V was pared by 1 base and J by 3 bases, with 10 bases between. CDR1 and CDR2 (germline): MGHDK, SYGVNS. CDR3 size: 14 residues. The CDR3 region has the DNA TGTGCCAGCAGTGAATCAGCAGGCGACTACGAGCAGTACTTC. It codes for CASSESAGDYEQYF.

The V and J genes are TRBV27 and TRBJ2-7; TRBD1 matches at 9 bases. The V and J ends lost 3 bases and 6 bases, in that order; junction bases with no gene match: 9. Germline lookup yields CDR1 MNHEY and CDR2 SMNVEV (reference sequence). The CDR3 contains 15 residues. CDR3 region: CASSFSSTGGGEQYF. As DNA, the CDR3 is TGTGCCAGCAGTTTTTCCTCAACAGGGGGCGGCGAGCAGTACTTC.

In its sample, this clone was seen a few times. The chain joins TRBV11-2 to TRBJ1-2; 10 bases match TRBD1. CDR1 is SGHAT and CDR2 is FQNNGV in the germline V gene. The CDR3 consists of 18 residues. V was pared by 10 bases and J by 3 bases, with 20 bases of the junction left unmatched. This CDR3 reads CATRVISGTGERYYGYTF. Written as DNA, the CDR3 is TGTGCCACCCGGGTGATATCCGGGACAGGGGAAAGGTACTATGGCTACACCTTC.

This clone appeared a single time. The rearrangement uses TRBV2 and TRBJ1-4, with D possibly matching TRBD1 (6 bases). This CDR3 comprises 15 residues. Trimming removed 4 bases at V and 3 bases at J, with 12 bases between. Germline assignment: CDR1 SNHLY and CDR2 FYNNEI. This CDR3 reads CASSGAGVSNEKLFF. CDR3 nucleotide sequence: TGTGCCAGCAGTGGCGCAGGGGTATCTAATGAAAAACTGTTTTTT. Variable domain in full (rest from reference TRBV2 and TRBJ1-4): EPEVTQTPSHQVTQMGQEVILRCVPISNHLYFYWYRQILGQKVEFLVSFYNNEISEKSEIFDDQFSVERPDGSNFTLKIRSTKLEDSAMYFCASSGAGVSNEKLFFGSGTQLSVL.

This clone is a singleton in its sample. The rearrangement links TRBV19 to TRBJ2-3, with 7 bases that match TRBD1. The ends lost 4 bases at V and 2 bases at J; junction bases unmatched: 9. Germline V CDR1 and CDR2: LNHDA, SQIVND (reference sequence). The CDR3 is made up of 16 amino acids. CDR3 DNA: TGTGCCAGTAGTACGACCCGGGACAGAGCCACAGATACGCAGTATTTT. Amino acids: CASSTTRDRATDTQYF.

The rearrangement joins TRBV2 to TRBJ2-3; a possible D gene is TRBD2 (5 bases). Looked up from germline, CDR1 is SNHLY and CDR2 is FYNNEI. V lost 9 bases and J lost 3, with 16 bases in between. CDR3 length: 14 residues. CDR3 in DNA: TGTGCCAGTCGCCCATTAAGAGGGACAGATACGCAGTATTTT. This encodes CASRPLRGTDTQYF.

This chain links TRBV2 with TRBJ2-7; maybe TRBD1 (6 bases). V was clipped by 3 bases and J by 4 bases, with 19 bases between them. The CDR3 length is 16 residues. Germline CDR1 SNHLY, CDR2 FYNNEI. The CDR3 DNA follows: TGTGCCAGCAGTGAGTCCACAGGGCGGAATTTTTACGAGCAGTACTTC. The encoded protein is CASSESTGRNFYEQYF.

The rearrangement links TRBV19 to TRBJ1-1, with 8 bases fitting TRBD1. The CDR3 has 14 amino acids. V lost 5 bases to trimming and J lost 3 bases; unmatched junction nucleotides: 5. Germline V gene lookup returns CDR1 LNHDA and CDR2 SQIVND (reference sequence). The CDR3 coding sequence is TGTGCCAGTAGTGTGACAGGGGAGTACACTGAAGCTTTCTTT. Amino acid sequence: CASSVTGEYTEAFF.

The rearrangement links TRBV5-1 to TRBJ1-1; D gene ambiguous. The V gene's germline CDR1 is SGHRS and CDR2 YFSETQ. Trimming left V 7 bases short and J 1 base short, with 11 bases between. The CDR3 runs 13 residues. CDR3 sequence (DNA): TGCGCCAGCTCCTACCTCCGGAACACTGAAGCTTTCTTT. Its protein is CASSYLRNTEAFF.

The V call is TRBV5-5, the J call TRBJ1-5; 7 bases are shared with TRBD1. Per germline, CDR1 SGHKS and CDR2 YYEKEE (reference sequence). The V gene end was trimmed by 1 base and the J gene end by 3 bases; junction bases not matched to a gene: 13. The CDR3 is made up of 18 amino acids. The CDR3 DNA reads as TGTGCCAGCAGCTTGTACACCCAAGGGGGCCGTTACAATCAGCCCCAGCATTTT. Translated: CASSLYTQGGRYNQPQHF.

The rearrangement joins TRBV19 to TRBJ1-1, with a weak D call TRBD1 (6 bases). The CDR3 has 14 amino acids. V was cut by 3 bases and J by 0 bases, with 8 bases left in between. The germline CDR1 and CDR2 sequences are LNHDA and SQIVND (reference sequence). As DNA, the CDR3 is TGTGCCAGTAGTATCACAGGGTTGAACACTGAAGCTTTCTTT. Translated, it gives CASSITGLNTEAFF.

This chain links TRBV11-2 with TRBJ1-3, with 7 nucleotides matching TRBD1. Germline-derived CDR1 and CDR2 are SGHAT and FQNNGV. Trimming removed 4 bases from V and 0 bases from J; junction bases left unmatched: 6. The CDR3 length is 16 residues. CDR3 residues: CASSSGGTSSGNTIYF. CDR3 DNA sequence: TGTGCCAGCAGCTCAGGGGGTACTAGCTCTGGAAACACCATATATTTT.

This chain links TRBV9 with TRBJ2-7; 11 bases fit TRBD1. CDR3 size: 15 residues. V dropped 3 bases and J dropped 1; count of bases not matched to a gene: 3. Germline V gene data show CDR1 as SGDLS and CDR2 as YYNGEE. The CDR3 sequence is CASSAGTGGSYEQYF. The CDR3 region has the DNA TGTGCCAGCAGCGCCGGGACAGGGGGTTCCTACGAGCAGTACTTC.

CDR3 region: CATSRDLRLFHEQYF. Written as DNA, the CDR3 is TGTGCCACCAGCAGAGATCTCCGACTTTTCCACGAGCAGTACTTC. V usage is TRBV15 and J usage is TRBJ2-7; D is unclear. Germline V gene data show CDR1 as LNHNV and CDR2 as YYDKDF (reference sequence). Trimming took 0 bases from V and 5 from J, leaving 14 bases between them. CDR3 length: 15 residues.

This sequence joins TRBV2 and TRBJ2-1, with TRBD2 as a possible D gene (7 bases). Between the trimmed V and J ends, which lost 4 bases and 5 bases, there was a span of 18 bases. This CDR3 is 16 amino acids long. Germline-derived CDR1 and CDR2 are SNHLY and FYNNEI. CDR3 bases: TGTGCCAGCAGTGTTGGGGGCGGGAGTTCTCACAATGAGCAGTTCTTC. Amino acids: CASSVGGGSSHNEQFF.

This sequence joins TRBV14 and TRBJ2-5; a weak D match, TRBD2 (5 bases). Germline V gene lookup returns CDR1 SGHDN and CDR2 FVKESK. V dropped 4 bases and J dropped 1 base, with 13 bases sitting between them. The CDR3 totals 15 residues. The CDR3 region is CASSPLGLFQETQYF. The CDR3 DNA sequence: TGTGCCAGCAGCCCATTAGGACTTTTCCAAGAGACCCAGTACTTC.

This rearrangement joins TRBV7-3 to TRBJ2-1, with 10 bases fitting TRBD1. The CDR3 contains 14 residues. V lost 6 bases to trimming and J lost 9 bases; unmatched junction nucleotides: 8. In germline, CDR1 is SGHTA, CDR2 FQGTGA. CDR3 loop: CASSVGQGVGEQFF. CDR3 sequence (DNA): TGTGCCAGCAGTGTTGGACAGGGGGTTGGTGAGCAGTTCTTC.

This chain uses TRBV19 with TRBJ1-2, with D possibly TRBD1 on 6 matching bases. Germline CDR1 LNHDA, CDR2 SQIVND (reference sequence). The CDR3 is 16 residues long. Trimming removed 6 bases at V and 2 bases at J, with 19 bases between. CDR3 coding DNA: TGTGCCAGTAGGTGGCAGGGGTACCCTTTGAACTATGGCTACACCTTC. Amino acid sequence: CASRWQGYPLNYGYTF.

With regard to this clone: The germline gene is not matched at one end of the junction; a read error may be the cause. The CDR3 DNA is TGTTCCAGCAGCTCCGACAGGAGCTCCTACGAGCAGTACTTC. Protein: CSSSSDRSSYEQYF. The gene calls are TRBV7-9 and TRBJ2-7; possibly TRBD1 for D (6 bases). Germline CDR1 reads SEHNR; CDR2 reads FQNEAQ (reference sequence). The CDR3 consists of 14 residues. Full variable domain (rest looked up from reference TRBV7-9 and TRBJ2-7): DTGVSQNPRHKITKRGQNVTFRCDPISEHNRLYWYRQTLGQGPEFLTYFQNEAQLEKSRLLSDRFSAERPKGSFSTLEIQRTEQGDSAMYLCSSSSDRSSYEQYFGPGTRLTVT.

V gene TRBV2 combines with J gene TRBJ2-7, with D maybe TRBD2 (5 bases). Germline V gives CDR1 SNHLY, CDR2 FYNNEI. This CDR3 has 17 residues. V shed 7 bases and J shed 4 bases, with 26 bases lying between them. The CDR3 sequence is CASKSTRETPTEYEQYF. The CDR3 coding sequence is TGTGCCAGCAAGTCAACTAGAGAAACCCCTACGGAATACGAGCAGTACTTC.

This clone was seen a handful of times. V is TRBV25-1 and J is TRBJ1-1, with unresolved D. From germline, CDR1 is MGHDK and CDR2 SYGVNS. The CDR3 loop spans 12 amino acids. V shed 5 bases and J shed 3 bases, with 7 bases lying between them. CDR3 in amino acids: CASSRGYTEAFF. CDR3 DNA: TGTGCCAGCAGTCGAGGGTACACTGAAGCTTTCTTT.

This clone turned up a few times. V gene TRBV19 combines with J gene TRBJ2-1; D remains ambiguous. The CDR3 runs to 12 residues. Germline V gene lookup returns CDR1 LNHDA and CDR2 SQIVND (reference sequence). Trimming removed 3 bases from V and 9 bases from J, with 9 bases in between. The CDR3 bases are TGTGCCAGTAGTATTATGGCGGCTGAGCAGTTCTTC. As protein: CASSIMAAEQFF. The full variable domain, its missing parts supplied by reference TRBV19 and TRBJ2-1, is DGGITQSPKYLFRKEGQNVTLSCEQNLNHDAMYWYRQDPGQGLRLIYYSQIVNDFQKGDIAEGYSVSREKKESFPLTVTSAQKNPTAFYLCASSIMAAEQFFGPGTRLTVL.

V usage is TRBV19 and J usage is TRBJ2-7, with D possibly being TRBD1 (6 bases). Germline CDR1 is LNHDA and CDR2 is SQIVND (reference sequence). V lost 6 bases and J 0 bases, leaving 12 bases between the germline ends. This CDR3 has 14 residues. CDR3 sequence: CASRLQGSSYEQYF. The CDR3 nucleotides are TGTGCCAGTAGGTTACAGGGCAGCTCCTACGAGCAGTACTTC.

The CDR3 nucleotides read TGTGCCATCAGTTCAAGGGCAGGGGAGAGTGAGCAGTTCTTC. It encodes CAISSRAGESEQFF. J is TRBJ2-1 and V is TRBV10-3; maybe TRBD1 (6 bases). CDR3 length equals 14 residues. CDR1 is ENHRY and CDR2 is SYGVKD in the germline V gene. V was cut by 5 bases and J by 9 bases, with 17 bases left in between.

The chain uses TRBV9 and TRBJ2-3; 15 bases fit TRBD2. The germline V gene has CDR1 SGDLS and CDR2 YYNGEE. V dropped 3 bases and J dropped 7; count of bases not matched to a gene: 12. The CDR3 is 18 amino acids. The CDR3 spells CASSARTGTSGGPYTQYF. Written as DNA, the CDR3 is TGTGCCAGCAGCGCCAGAACCGGGACTAGCGGGGGGCCGTATACGCAGTATTTT.

The chain carries TRBV6-5 and TRBJ1-2; D not resolved. V shed 6 bases and J shed 8 bases, with 19 bases lying between them. This CDR3 has 14 amino acids. Germline loops: CDR1 MNHEY, CDR2 SVGAGI. CDR3 in amino acids: CASRLTNRDGGYTF. For the CDR3, the DNA is TGTGCCAGCAGATTAACCAACCGGGATGGGGGCTACACCTTC.

The CDR3 DNA sequence: TGTGCCAGCAGCGTAGTGCGGGGGGCTTTGGATACGCAGTATTTT. Translation gives CASSVVRGALDTQYF. This sequence joins TRBV9 and TRBJ2-3; 8 bases agree with TRBD2. The V gene's germline CDR1 is SGDLS and CDR2 YYNGEE. The CDR3 totals 15 residues. V was clipped by 0 bases and J by 6 bases; unmatched bases: 6.

This chain joins TRBV5-1 and TRBJ2-3, with 12 nucleotides matching TRBD2. V was clipped by 1 base and J by 5 bases; unmatched bases: 11. This CDR3 has 18 residues. Per germline, CDR1 SGHRS and CDR2 YFSETQ. In nucleotides, the CDR3 is TGCGCCAGCAGCTTGCCCTCCTCTAGCGGGGGGGCCGGAGATACGCAGTATTTT. Amino acids: CASSLPSSSGGAGDTQYF. Using reference TRBV5-1 and TRBJ2-3 for the parts outside the CDR3, the full variable domain is KAGVTQTPRYLIKTRGQQVTLSCSPISGHRSVSWYQQTPGQGLQFLFEYFSETQRNKGNFPGRFSGRQFSNSRSEMNVSTLELGDSALYLCASSLPSSSGGAGDTQYFGPGTRLTVL.